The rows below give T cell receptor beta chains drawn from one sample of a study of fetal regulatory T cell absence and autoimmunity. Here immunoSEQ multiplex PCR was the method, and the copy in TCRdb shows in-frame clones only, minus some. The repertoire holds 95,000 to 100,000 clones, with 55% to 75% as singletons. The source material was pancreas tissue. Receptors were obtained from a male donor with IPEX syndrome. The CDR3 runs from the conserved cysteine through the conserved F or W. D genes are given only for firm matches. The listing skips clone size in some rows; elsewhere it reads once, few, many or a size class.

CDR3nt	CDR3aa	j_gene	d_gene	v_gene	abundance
TGTGCCAGCTCATCTGACTTGGGACAGACAGACGAGCAGTACTTC	CASSSDLGQTDEQYF	TRBJ2-7	TRBD1	TRBV18	.
TGTGCCAGCAGCCAAGACCGGTCCTACTCTGGAAACACCATATATTTT	CASSQDRSYSGNTIYF	TRBJ1-3	.	TRBV21-1	.
TGTGCCAGCAGTTTATCCGAGATCGGGCTGGGCCCTGAAGCTTTCTTT	CASSLSEIGLGPEAFF	TRBJ1-1	.	TRBV27	.
TGTGCCAGCAGCTTAGATGGGGGGCGAGGCACAGATACGCAGTATTTT	CASSLDGGRGTDTQYF	TRBJ2-3	.	TRBV13	once
TGTGCCAGCTCACCACCGACGGCCCTCTACGAGCAGTACTTC	CASSPPTALYEQYF	TRBJ2-7	.	TRBV18	few
TGTGCCAGCACCTACAGAGGCTCCTACGAGCAGTACTTC	CASTYRGSYEQYF	TRBJ2-7	.	TRBV27	few
TGTGCCAGTTATGCGGGCTCCAATGAGCAGTTCTTC	CASYAGSNEQFF	TRBJ2-1	.	TRBV2	few
TGTGCCAGCAGCGTTTCTACAGGGCGGAAAGCTTTCTTT	CASSVSTGRKAFF	TRBJ1-1	.	TRBV9	.
TGTGCCAGCAGGGCGACTGAAGCTTTCTTT	CASRATEAFF	TRBJ1-1	.	TRBV9	.
TGTGCCAGCAGCTTTCGGAACTATGGCTACACCTTC	CASSFRNYGYTF	TRBJ1-2	.	TRBV5-6	few
TGTGCCAGCAGTTACACAGGGAGCAATCAGCCCCAGCATTTT	CASSYTGSNQPQHF	TRBJ1-5	.	TRBV6-6	.
TGTGCCAGCAGCCAAGTTTTTGGGGAACTTTACTATGGCTACACCTTC	CASSQVFGELYYGYTF	TRBJ1-2	.	TRBV14	.
TGCGCCAGCAGTCCACTTCAAGCGGGAGGAGGTGAGCAGTTCTTC	CASSPLQAGGGEQFF	TRBJ2-1	TRBD2	TRBV5-1	.
TGCGCCAGCAGCCCCCCCCTAGGGACAGGGGGCCGAACGAACACTGAAGCTTTCTTT	CASSPPLGTGGRTNTEAFF	TRBJ1-1	TRBD1	TRBV5-1	.
TGTGCCAGCAGCTTGAATGGACAGGGGTTCTACGAGCAGTACTTC	CASSLNGQGFYEQYF	TRBJ2-7	TRBD1	TRBV7-2	.
TGCGCCAGCAGCCTTGACAGCCTTGGAAACACCATATATTTT	CASSLDSLGNTIYF	TRBJ1-3	.	TRBV4-3	once
TGCAGCGTTGAAGACAGCCTTCTGGGTGAAAAACTGTTTTTT	CSVEDSLLGEKLFF	TRBJ1-4	.	TRBV29-1	.
TGTGCCAGCAGCTTAGGCTGGGGACAGGGTCGAGGGAACACCGGGGAGCTGTTTTTT	CASSLGWGQGRGNTGELFF	TRBJ2-2	TRBD1	TRBV11-3	.
TGTGCCATCAGATTTACCGACAGGGGATATGGCTACACCTTC	CAIRFTDRGYGYTF	TRBJ1-2	TRBD1	TRBV10-3	.
TGTGCCAGCAGACAAAGCGGGGGCCTCACAGATACGCAGTATTTT	CASRQSGGLTDTQYF	TRBJ2-3	TRBD2	TRBV5-4	.
TGCGCCAGCAGCCAGCCCACGGAGGGCCGGGGAGAGCAGTACTTC	CASSQPTEGRGEQYF	TRBJ2-7	.	TRBV4-1	.
TGCGCCAGCAGCCAAGACCGAGAGGGAAAACTGTTTTTT	CASSQDREGKLFF	TRBJ1-4	.	TRBV4-3	.
TGTGCCAGCAGCGGACAGAACACCGGGGAGCTGTTTTTT	CASSGQNTGELFF	TRBJ2-2	.	TRBV9	.
TGCGCCAGCAGCTTGGCCTACAGTGGATCCTACGAGCAGTACTTC	CASSLAYSGSYEQYF	TRBJ2-7	.	TRBV5-1	.
TGTGCCAGCAGCTTAGGGGTCTATGGCTACACCTTC	CASSLGVYGYTF	TRBJ1-2	.	TRBV7-8	.
TGTGCCAGCAGCCATACTAACTATGGCTACACCTTC	CASSHTNYGYTF	TRBJ1-2	.	TRBV4-2	.
TGTGCCAGCAGCGTAGCCGGGACCCCGCCAGATACGCAGTATTTT	CASSVAGTPPDTQYF	TRBJ2-3	.	TRBV9	few